Below, 18 T cell receptor beta chains from the same sample are listed, as sequenced in a study of blood T cells in healthy people across ages. A second PCR of about 6 to 11 cycles used a sample-barcoded 5' primer and a J-beta primer mix. TCRdb analysed the 5' RACE reads with MiXCR anew, one entry per CDR3 protein. The sample records approximately 800,000 distinct CDR3 sequences, about 37% being singletons. Sample: blood. These receptors were collected from a man between 18 and 29 years old in good health.

The table lists this clonotype with a few counts. V usage is TRBV6-6 and J usage is TRBJ1-6, with a tentative D call TRBD1 (5 bases). This CDR3 has 13 residues. Germline assignment: CDR1 MNHNY and CDR2 SVGAGI (reference sequence). With 6 bases removed from V and 5 bases from J, the gap between germline ends came to 8 bases. The CDR3 DNA follows: TGTGCCAGCAGCACGACAGATAATTCACCCCTCCACTTT. It translates to CASSTTDNSPLHF.

V is TRBV18 and J is TRBJ2-7; D perhaps matches TRBD2 (6 bases). CDR3 length: 14 residues. V was trimmed by 6 bases and J by 4 bases, leaving 16 bases between them. Germline CDR1 reads KGHSH; CDR2 reads LQKENI. As DNA, the CDR3 is TGTGCCAGCTCCGCCTCAGGAGGGGATTACGAGCAGTACTTC. This encodes CASSASGGDYEQYF.

This chain joins TRBV12-3 or TRBV12-4 and TRBJ2-2, with D maybe TRBD2 (6 bases). V was cut by 1 base and J by 0 bases, with 9 bases left in between. CDR3 length equals 16 residues. The DNA of the CDR3 is TGTGCCAGCAGTTTAGGGGCTAGCGCGAACACCGGGGAGCTGTTTTTT. Protein: CASSLGASANTGELFF.

This clonotype was recorded a few times. This chain joins TRBV5-1 and TRBJ1-1, with D perhaps TRBD1 (6 bases). Trimming cost V 4 bases and J 6 bases, with 16 bases left between them. Germline values: CDR1 SGHRS, CDR2 YFSETQ. The length of the CDR3 is 14 residues. CDR3: CASSLTTGSPEAFF. The CDR3 DNA sequence: TGCGCCAGCAGCCTAACCACAGGGAGCCCTGAAGCTTTCTTT.

In its sample, this clonotype was seen a few times. This sequence joins TRBV30 and TRBJ2-1; D unresolved. Germline loops: CDR1 GTSNPN, CDR2 SVGIG (reference sequence). V shed 0 bases and J shed 7 bases, with 10 bases lying between them. The CDR3 runs to 13 residues. The chain's CDR3 is CAWSVGSGNEQFF. The DNA for the CDR3 is TGTGCCTGGAGTGTAGGGTCCGGGAATGAGCAGTTCTTC.

This clonotype was detected a few times. The chain joins TRBV4-2 to TRBJ1-2; D might be TRBD1 (5 bases). The CDR3 totals 14 residues. V was clipped by 0 bases and J by 7 bases, with 12 bases between them. Germline values: CDR1 LGHNA, CDR2 YNFKEQ. In DNA, the CDR3 is TGTGCCAGCAGCCAAGAACAGGTGGGGGGTGGCTACACCTTC. Protein product: CASSQEQVGGGYTF.

The V call is TRBV28, the J call TRBJ2-7; 9 bases match TRBD2. CDR3 length: 15 amino acids. Germline V gives CDR1 MDHEN, CDR2 SYDVKM. Trimming removed 5 bases from V and 7 bases from J; junction bases left unmatched: 12. CDR3 nucleotides: TGTGCCAGCAGTCCCGGGACTAGCAACTCCAATGAGCAGTACTTC. Protein: CASSPGTSNSNEQYF.

The V and J genes are TRBV12-3 or TRBV12-4 and TRBJ1-2; 8 positions match TRBD1. The CDR3 covers 15 residues. With V trimmed by 6 bases and J by 0 bases, 6 bases remained unmatched. CDR3 protein: CASRGDRGANYGYTF. The DNA for the CDR3 is TGTGCCAGCAGAGGAGACAGGGGAGCTAACTATGGCTACACCTTC.

The rearrangement joins TRBV9 to TRBJ2-5; 9 nucleotides agree with TRBD1. Germline V gene sequence: CDR1 SGDLS, CDR2 YYNGEE. With 3 bases clipped from V and 5 bases from J, the junction kept 8 bases outside the gene matches. This CDR3 contains 15 residues. In nucleotides, the CDR3 is TGTGCCAGCAGCGCTACGGGGACAGGGATGGAGACCCAGTACTTC. Translating it yields CASSATGTGMETQYF.

The table lists this clonotype with a few counts. The rearrangement uses TRBV6-7 and TRBJ2-3; D call uncertain. TRBV6-7 is an ORF, with its function uncertain. Trimming cost V 2 bases and J 2 bases, with 11 bases left between them. The CDR3 has 15 residues. CDR3 protein: CASSYKGRPTDTQYF. As DNA, the CDR3 is TGTGCCAGCAGTTACAAGGGCAGACCCACAGATACGCAGTATTTT.

This clonotype has only a few counts. The chain combines TRBV7-8 with TRBJ2-1, with a possible D match to TRBD1 (6 bases). The CDR3 contains 16 residues. Germline CDR1 is SGHVS and CDR2 is FQNEAQ. Trimming took off 5 bases at V and 6 bases at J, with 20 bases between the two ends. CDR3 nucleotide sequence: TGTGCCAGCAGCCCCCTCAGGGGCGAGGTGGGCAATGAGCAGTTCTTC. Amino acid sequence: CASSPLRGEVGNEQFF.

The V call is TRBV7-9, the J call TRBJ1-2; D not certain. The CDR3 contains 13 residues. From germline, CDR1 is SEHNR and CDR2 FQNEAQ (reference sequence). Trimming cost V 8 bases and J 1 base, with 11 bases left between them. CDR3 sequence reads: CASVPTDNYGYTF. In DNA, the CDR3 is TGTGCCAGCGTTCCTACAGATAACTATGGCTACACCTTC.

A word on this clonotype: This could be a read error, since a much larger clone is one nucleotide away. The chain is built from TRBV12-3 or TRBV12-4 and TRBJ2-1; 10 bases are shared with TRBD2. This CDR3 has 15 residues. The J segment lost 4 bases and the V segment lost 10 bases, leaving 10 bases of the junction unmatched. The CDR3, as DNA: TGTGCCAACAGGCTGGGGACTAGCGTTTACAATGAGCAGTTCTTC. It is translated as CANRLGTSVYNEQFF.

V and J are TRBV6-5 and TRBJ2-5; tentatively, D is TRBD2 (5 bases). Trimming pared 4 bases from V and 11 bases from J, leaving 17 bases between. CDR3 size: 13 residues. Germline-derived CDR1 and CDR2 are MNHEY and SVGAGI. CDR3 protein: CASSLDGNNEQYF. The CDR3 nucleotides are TGTGCCAGCAGTTTGGACGGGAACAATGAGCAGTACTTC.

This clonotype turned up a few times. The V and J genes are TRBV10-2 and TRBJ2-1; 14 nucleotides align to TRBD2. V lost 8 bases and J lost 5; bases outside the gene matches: 5. CDR3 size: 15 residues. Germline V gene lookup returns CDR1 WSHSY and CDR2 SAAADI. This chain's CDR3 is CASGRTSGGNNEQFF. CDR3 coding DNA: TGCGCCAGCGGAAGGACTAGCGGGGGGAACAATGAGCAGTTCTTC.

The chain has TRBV14 and TRBJ2-7; D may match TRBD1 or TRBD2 (5 bases each). The CDR3 consists of 15 residues. Germline V gene data show CDR1 as SGHDN and CDR2 as FVKESK. Trimming took off 4 bases at V and 4 bases at J, with 17 bases between the two ends. Here the CDR3 DNA reads TGTGCCAGCAGCCCTTTGCCAGGGAGACAATACGAGCAGTACTTC. As protein: CASSPLPGRQYEQYF.

For the CDR3, the DNA is TGTGCCAGCAGCCAAGATGAGGGACAAGCTACGGGGCCCCAGCATTTT. Protein product: CASSQDEGQATGPQHF. The chain is built from TRBV4-2 and TRBJ1-5; tentative D call: TRBD1 (6 bases). Trimming took off 0 bases at V and 9 bases at J, with 18 bases between the two ends. Germline CDR1 is LGHNA and CDR2 is YNFKEQ. CDR3 size: 16 residues.

The CDR3 nucleotides are TGTGCCAGCAGCGTTGGACGCCCCGGGGAGCTGTTTTTT. Translated, it gives CASSVGRPGELFF. The rearrangement links TRBV7-2 to TRBJ2-2; D remains ambiguous. The CDR3 has 13 amino acids. Trimming stripped 5 bases from V and 6 bases from J, with 10 bases between. Germline values: CDR1 SGHTA, CDR2 FQGNSA. Supplemented by reference TRBV7-2 and TRBJ2-2, the full variable domain reads GAGVSQSPSNKVTEKGKDVELRCDPISGHTALYWYRQSLGQGLEFLIYFQGNSAPDKSGLPSDRFSAERTGGSVSTLTIQRTQQEDSAVYLCASSVGRPGELFFGEGSRLTVL.